The 21 T cell receptor beta chains below come from one sample, sequenced in a study of HIV-infected patients and healthy controls. Each CDR3 protein gets one entry after TCRdb re-called the 5' RACE reads with MiXCR. The sample includes around 58,000 distinct CDR3 sequences, about a fifth of them seen just once. The sample consisted of CD4+ T cells from blood. These receptors were collected from a human donor in good health.

This clonotype was seen a few times. V gene TRBV20-1 combines with J gene TRBJ2-7; 11 bases agree with TRBD2. Per the germline V gene, CDR1 is DFQATT and CDR2 is SNEGSKA (reference sequence). The CDR3 has 17 amino acids. J lost 2 bases, V lost 6 bases, and 15 bases had no gene match. CDR3 protein: CSARRTSGRRAAYEQYF. The CDR3 region has the DNA TGCAGTGCCCGCCGCACTAGCGGGAGAAGAGCGGCCTACGAGCAGTACTTC.

V is TRBV3-1 and J is TRBJ2-2; TRBD1 is a possible D gene (7 bases). The length of the CDR3 is 16 residues. V shed 0 bases and J shed 0 bases, with 8 bases lying between them. CDR1 and CDR2 from the germline V gene are LGHDT and YNNKEL (reference sequence). The CDR3 DNA follows: TGTGCCAGCAGCCAAGACAGGGGGGCGAACACCGGGGAGCTGTTTTTT. It codes for CASSQDRGANTGELFF.

The chain recombines TRBV28 with TRBJ2-1; 7 nucleotides agree with TRBD2. Germline V lookup: CDR1 MDHEN, CDR2 SYDVKM. CDR3 length: 16 amino acids. Trimming cost V 5 bases and J 10 bases; bases outside gene matches: 17. The CDR3 region is CASSSAFRRETKEQFF. In DNA, the CDR3 is TGTGCCAGCAGTAGTGCGTTCCGGCGGGAGACTAAGGAGCAGTTCTTC.

This clonotype was recorded many times. V gene TRBV21-1 combines with J gene TRBJ2-5; TRBD1, the table's D call, lacks a check against the DNA. TRBV21-1 is listed as a pseudogene. CDR3 size: 15 residues. The CDR3 reads CASSKLQGALETQYF. In DNA form, the CDR3 reads TGTGCCAGCAGCAAATTACAGGGGGCCCTTGAGACCCAGTACTTC.

This clonotype was counted a few times. This chain joins TRBV6-5 and TRBJ1-1; 7 nucleotides agree with TRBD1. There are 14 residues in the CDR3. Germline trimming cut 4 bases from V and 1 base from J; bases unmatched to any gene: 3. Germline V gene sequence: CDR1 MNHEY, CDR2 SVGAGI. The CDR3 DNA reads as TGTGCCAGCAGTTCTAGGGGGCAGAACACTGAAGCTTTCTTT. This sequence encodes CASSSRGQNTEAFF.

This chain joins TRBV12-3 or TRBV12-4 and TRBJ2-1, with 7 bases lining up with TRBD2. The V segment lost 5 bases and the J segment 5 bases; nucleotides outside the gene matches: 9. CDR3 length equals 15 residues. CDR3 bases: TGTGCCAGCAGTCCGACTAGCTTGGGAAACAATGAGCAGTTCTTC. As protein: CASSPTSLGNNEQFF.

CDR3 protein: CASRVFQRGQGASFGNTIYF. In nucleotides, the CDR3 is TGTGCCAGCAGGGTGTTTCAGCGTGGACAGGGGGCTTCCTTTGGAAACACCATATATTTT. The chain is built from TRBV7-2 and TRBJ1-3; 11 bases agree with TRBD1. The V gene's germline CDR1 is SGHTA and CDR2 FQGNSA. The V and J ends lost 6 bases and 3 bases, in that order; junction bases with no gene match: 19. The CDR3 consists of 20 residues.

This chain joins TRBV7-9 and TRBJ2-2, with 10 bases matching TRBD2. The CDR3 has 17 amino acids. Germline-derived CDR1 and CDR2 are SEHNR and FQNEAQ (reference sequence). Trimming cost V 5 bases and J 2 bases; bases outside gene matches: 8. This CDR3 reads CASSVRLAGPNTGELFF. CDR3 nucleotides: TGTGCCAGCAGCGTTAGACTAGCGGGTCCCAACACCGGGGAGCTGTTTTTT.

This clonotype was recorded many times. The V and J genes are TRBV5-1 and TRBJ1-1, with TRBD1 matching over 7 bases. Trimming took 0 bases from V and 5 from J; bases not matched to a gene: 4. The CDR3 has 14 residues. CDR1 SGHRS and CDR2 YFSETQ come from the germline V gene. In DNA, the CDR3 is TGCGCCAGCAGCTTGGTCCCAGGGGGAACTGAAGCTTTCTTT. As protein: CASSLVPGGTEAFF.

The rearrangement uses TRBV19 and TRBJ1-6, with TRBD1 identical over 10 bases. V was clipped by 6 bases and J by 4 bases; unmatched bases: 21. The CDR3 totals 21 residues. CDR1 is LNHDA and CDR2 is SQIVND in the germline V gene (reference sequence). CDR3 loop: CASRQPLRQGASRPYNSPLHF. CDR3 coding DNA: TGTGCCAGTAGACAACCGCTAAGACAGGGGGCGTCCAGACCGTATAATTCACCCCTCCACTTT.

This clonotype was observed many times. The rearrangement joins TRBV12-3 or TRBV12-4 to TRBJ2-2; 11 nucleotides align to TRBD1. Germline trimming cut 3 bases from V and 6 bases from J; bases unmatched to any gene: 6. CDR3 size: 16 residues. CDR3 nucleotide sequence: TGTGCCAGCAGTTTGGGGACAGGGGGGTGGGCCGGGGAGCTGTTTTTT. This encodes CASSLGTGGWAGELFF.

There are many counts of this clonotype. The chain employs TRBV7-2 and TRBJ2-6, with TRBD1 as a possible D gene (6 bases). The V gene's germline CDR1 is SGHTA and CDR2 FQGNSA. The CDR3 has 18 amino acids. V lost 2 bases and J lost 3, with 17 bases in between. DNA for the CDR3: TGTGCCAGCAGCTTACGTCCCCAGGGGCCTAATGGGGCCAACGTCCTGACTTTC. As protein: CASSLRPQGPNGANVLTF.

This clonotype was detected ten times or more. The rearrangement joins TRBV7-2 to TRBJ2-2; a possible D gene is TRBD1 (5 bases). Germline V gene lookup returns CDR1 SGHTA and CDR2 FQGNSA. The CDR3 sequence is 13 residues long. Trimming removed 5 bases from V and 6 bases from J, with 10 bases in between. The CDR3 nucleotides read TGTGCCAGCAGCCCGAGACAGTCCGGGGAGCTGTTTTTT. Protein: CASSPRQSGELFF.

This clonotype was seen ten or more times. This chain links TRBV7-2 with TRBJ2-7; tentatively, D is TRBD1 (6 bases). This CDR3 is built from 13 residues. The germline gives CDR1 SGHTA, CDR2 FQGNSA. The V end was cut by 1 base, the J end by 2 bases, with 6 bases between. This chain's CDR3 is CASSLGTAYEQYF. The CDR3, as DNA: TGTGCCAGCAGCTTAGGGACAGCCTACGAGCAGTACTTC.

The chain has TRBV18 and TRBJ1-1, with D possibly TRBD1 on 6 matching bases. V shed 3 bases and J shed 7 bases, with 9 bases lying between them. CDR3 length: 12 amino acids. CDR1 and CDR2 from the germline V gene are KGHSH and LQKENI. The CDR3 DNA sequence: TGTGCCAGCTCACCGGACAGCGGTGAAGCTTTCTTT. It codes for CASSPDSGEAFF.

The gene calls are TRBV11-1 and TRBJ2-5; 7 nucleotides agree with TRBD2. Germline CDR1 and CDR2: SGHAT and FQDESV (reference sequence). J lost 5 bases, V lost 4 bases, and 16 bases had no gene match. The CDR3 has 17 residues. CDR3 residues: CASSSRPGLGIEETQYF. As DNA, the CDR3 is TGTGCCAGCAGCTCACGCCCCGGACTAGGCATTGAGGAGACCCAGTACTTC.

The chain carries TRBV2 and TRBJ1-1; D gene ambiguous. Germline assignment: CDR1 SNHLY and CDR2 FYNNEI. V lost 5 bases, J lost 2 bases, and 18 bases lay in between. This CDR3 spans 16 amino acids. CDR3: CASSLERHNSNTEAFF. The CDR3 region has the DNA TGTGCCAGCAGTCTAGAGAGACATAATTCCAACACTGAAGCTTTCTTT.

This clonotype occurred many times. This sequence joins TRBV24-1 and TRBJ2-2; D may match TRBD1 or TRBD2 (5 bases each). The CDR3 is made up of 15 amino acids. Germline V gene data show CDR1 as KGHDR and CDR2 as SFDVKD. Trimming took 7 bases from V and 3 from J, leaving 14 bases between them. The CDR3 loop reads CATRPNRGDTGELFF. CDR3 nucleotide sequence: TGTGCCACCAGACCTAATAGAGGGGACACCGGGGAGCTGTTTTTT.

This chain uses TRBV6-5 with TRBJ2-2; the D is unclear. This CDR3 region has 15 residues. The germline CDR1 and CDR2 sequences are MNHEY and SVGAGI. The ends were cut back, 6 bases at V and 1 base at J, with 12 bases in the middle. The CDR3 DNA sequence: TGTGCCAGCAGCTCCGGACGGCTGAACACCGGGGAGCTGTTTTTT. This codes for CASSSGRLNTGELFF.

This clonotype was observed many times. Here the CDR3 DNA reads TGTGCCAGCACAAATCTGGGGTTTGGCGATACGCAGTATTTT. Protein sequence: CASTNLGFGDTQYF. V is TRBV12-3 or TRBV12-4 and J is TRBJ2-3; D not resolved. V was trimmed by 7 bases and J by 6 bases, leaving 17 bases between them. The CDR3 covers 14 residues.

The genes are TRBV29-1 and TRBJ2-5, with a tentative D call TRBD2 (5 bases). V dropped 3 bases and J dropped 2 bases, with 7 bases sitting between them. This CDR3 has 12 amino acids. Germline assignment: CDR1 SQVTM and CDR2 ANQGSEA. The CDR3 nucleotides are TGCAGCGTTGAGGAGCGGCAAGAGACCCAGTACTTC. Translated: CSVEERQETQYF.